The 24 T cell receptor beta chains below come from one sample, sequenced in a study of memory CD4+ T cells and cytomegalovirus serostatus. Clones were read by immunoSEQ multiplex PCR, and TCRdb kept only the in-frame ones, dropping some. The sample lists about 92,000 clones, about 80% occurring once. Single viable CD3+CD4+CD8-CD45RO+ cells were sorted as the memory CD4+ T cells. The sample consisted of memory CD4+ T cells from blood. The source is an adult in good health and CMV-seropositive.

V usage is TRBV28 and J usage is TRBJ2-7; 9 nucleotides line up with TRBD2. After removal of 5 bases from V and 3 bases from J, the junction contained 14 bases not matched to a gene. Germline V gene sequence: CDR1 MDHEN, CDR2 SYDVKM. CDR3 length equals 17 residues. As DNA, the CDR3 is TGTGCCAGCAGTGCATATGGGCTAGCGGGGCCCTTCTACGAGCAGTACTTC. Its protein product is CASSAYGLAGPFYEQYF.

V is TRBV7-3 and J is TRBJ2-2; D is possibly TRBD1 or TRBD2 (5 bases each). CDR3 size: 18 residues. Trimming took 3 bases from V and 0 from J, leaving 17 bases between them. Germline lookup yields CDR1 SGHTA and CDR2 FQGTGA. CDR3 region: CASSLFRVGGSNTGELFF. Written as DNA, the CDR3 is TGTGCCAGCAGCTTGTTTAGAGTTGGGGGTTCGAACACCGGGGAGCTGTTTTTT. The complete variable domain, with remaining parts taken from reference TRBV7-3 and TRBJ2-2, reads GAGVSQTPSNKVTEKGKYVELRCDPISGHTALYWYRQSLGQGPEFLIYFQGTGAADDSGLPNDRFFAVRPEGSVSTLKIQRTERGDSAVYLCASSLFRVGGSNTGELFFGEGSRLTVL.

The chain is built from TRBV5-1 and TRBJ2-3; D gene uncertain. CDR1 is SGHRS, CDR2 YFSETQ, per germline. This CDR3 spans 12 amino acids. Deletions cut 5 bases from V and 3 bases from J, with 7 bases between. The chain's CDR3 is CASRDRTDTQYF. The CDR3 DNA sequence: TGCGCCAGCAGGGATAGGACAGATACGCAGTATTTT.

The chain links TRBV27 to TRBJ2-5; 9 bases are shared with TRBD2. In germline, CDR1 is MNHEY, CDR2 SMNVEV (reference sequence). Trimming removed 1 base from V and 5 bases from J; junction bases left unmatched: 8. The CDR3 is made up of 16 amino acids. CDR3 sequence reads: CASSLWGREGWETQYF. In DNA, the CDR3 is TGTGCCAGCAGTTTATGGGGGCGGGAGGGCTGGGAGACCCAGTACTTC.

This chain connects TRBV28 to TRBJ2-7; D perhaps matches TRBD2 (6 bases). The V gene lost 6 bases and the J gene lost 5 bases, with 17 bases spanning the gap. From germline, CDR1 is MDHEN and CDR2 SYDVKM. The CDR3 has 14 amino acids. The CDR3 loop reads CASSRPEGGHEQYF. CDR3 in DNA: TGTGCCAGCAGCCGTCCGGAGGGCGGCCACGAGCAGTACTTC.

The CDR3 nucleotides are TGTGCCAGCAGCTTCCTAGCGGAGGCTAGCACAGATACGCAGTATTTT. The encoded protein is CASSFLAEASTDTQYF. The rearrangement uses TRBV7-9 and TRBJ2-3; 7 positions match TRBD2. Unmatched junction bases numbered 6, after V lost 3 bases and J lost 0 bases. CDR1 SEHNR and CDR2 FQNEAQ come from the germline V gene (reference sequence). CDR3 length: 16 residues.

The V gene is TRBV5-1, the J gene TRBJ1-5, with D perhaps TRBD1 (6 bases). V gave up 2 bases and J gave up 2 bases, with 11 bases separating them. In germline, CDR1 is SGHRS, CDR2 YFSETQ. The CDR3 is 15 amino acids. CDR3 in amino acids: CASSLGDNGNQPQHF. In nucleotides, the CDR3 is TGCGCCAGCAGCTTAGGGGACAATGGCAATCAGCCCCAGCATTTT.

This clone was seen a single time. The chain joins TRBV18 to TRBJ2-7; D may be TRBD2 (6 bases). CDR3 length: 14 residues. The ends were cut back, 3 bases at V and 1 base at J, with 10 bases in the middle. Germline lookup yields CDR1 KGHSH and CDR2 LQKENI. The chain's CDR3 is CASSPTLASYEQYF. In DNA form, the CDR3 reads TGTGCCAGCTCACCGACACTAGCTTCCTACGAGCAGTACTTC. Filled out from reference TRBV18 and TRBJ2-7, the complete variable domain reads NAGVMQNPRHLVRRRGQEARLRCSPMKGHSHVYWYRQLPEEGLKFMVYLQKENIIDESGMPKERFSAEFPKEGPSILRIQQVVRGDSAAYFCASSPTLASYEQYFGPGTRLTVT.

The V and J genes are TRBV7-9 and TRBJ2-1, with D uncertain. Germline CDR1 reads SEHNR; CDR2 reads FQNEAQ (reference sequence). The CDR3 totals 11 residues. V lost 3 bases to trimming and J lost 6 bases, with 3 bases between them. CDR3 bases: TGTGCCAGCAGCTTGAGCAATGAGCAGTTCTTC. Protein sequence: CASSLSNEQFF.

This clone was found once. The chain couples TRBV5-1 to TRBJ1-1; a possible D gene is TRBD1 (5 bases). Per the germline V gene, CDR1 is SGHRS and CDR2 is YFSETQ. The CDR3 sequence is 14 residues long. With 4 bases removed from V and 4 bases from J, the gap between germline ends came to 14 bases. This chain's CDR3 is CASSLDTEGTEAFF. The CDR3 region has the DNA TGCGCCAGCAGCCTGGACACGGAGGGCACTGAAGCTTTCTTT. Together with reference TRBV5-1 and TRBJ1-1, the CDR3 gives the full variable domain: KAGVTQTPRYLIKTRGQQVTLSCSPISGHRSVSWYQQTPGQGLQFLFEYFSETQRNKGNFPGRFSGRQFSNSRSEMNVSTLELGDSALYLCASSLDTEGTEAFFGQGTRLTVV.

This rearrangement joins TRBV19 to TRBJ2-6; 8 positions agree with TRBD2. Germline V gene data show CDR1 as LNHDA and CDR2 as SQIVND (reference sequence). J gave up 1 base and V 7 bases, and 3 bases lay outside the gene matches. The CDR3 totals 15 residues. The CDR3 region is CASTSGWSGANVLTF. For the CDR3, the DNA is TGTGCCAGTACTAGCGGGTGGTCTGGGGCCAACGTCCTGACTTTC.

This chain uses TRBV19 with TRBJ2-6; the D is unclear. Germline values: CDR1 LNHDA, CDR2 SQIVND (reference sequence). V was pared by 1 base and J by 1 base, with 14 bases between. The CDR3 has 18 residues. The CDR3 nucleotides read TGTGCCAGTAGTATAGTAGTCTCCAAGAGATCTGGGGCCAACGTCCTGACTTTC. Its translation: CASSIVVSKRSGANVLTF.

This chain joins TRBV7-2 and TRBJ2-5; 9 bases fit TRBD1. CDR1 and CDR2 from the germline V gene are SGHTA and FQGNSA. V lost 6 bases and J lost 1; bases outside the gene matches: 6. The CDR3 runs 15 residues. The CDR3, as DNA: TGTGCCAGCAGTATCGGGACAGGGAGCCAAGAGACCCAGTACTTC. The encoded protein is CASSIGTGSQETQYF.

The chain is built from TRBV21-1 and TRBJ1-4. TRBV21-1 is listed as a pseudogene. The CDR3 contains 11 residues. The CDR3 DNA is TGTGCCAGCAGCGTACGGGCCGGACTGTTTTTT. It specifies CASSVRAGLFF.

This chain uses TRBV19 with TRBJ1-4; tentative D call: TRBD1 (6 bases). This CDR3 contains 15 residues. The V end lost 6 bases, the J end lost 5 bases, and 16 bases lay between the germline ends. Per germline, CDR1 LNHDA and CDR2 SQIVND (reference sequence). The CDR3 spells CASRRTAGSNEKLFF. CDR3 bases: TGTGCCAGTAGGCGGACAGCCGGGAGCAATGAAAAACTGTTTTTT.

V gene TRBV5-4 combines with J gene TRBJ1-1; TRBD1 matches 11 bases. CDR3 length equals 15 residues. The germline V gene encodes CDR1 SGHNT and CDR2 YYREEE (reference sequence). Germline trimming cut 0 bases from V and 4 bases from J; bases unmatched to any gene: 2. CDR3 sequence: CASSLVGTGGTEAFF. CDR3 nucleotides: TGTGCCAGCAGCTTGGTTGGGACAGGGGGCACTGAAGCTTTCTTT.

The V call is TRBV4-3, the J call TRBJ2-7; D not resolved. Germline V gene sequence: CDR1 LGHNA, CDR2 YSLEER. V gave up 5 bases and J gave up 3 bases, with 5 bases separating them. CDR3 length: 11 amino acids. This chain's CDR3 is CASSSGYEQYF. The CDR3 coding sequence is TGCGCCAGCAGCTCTGGCTACGAGCAGTACTTC.

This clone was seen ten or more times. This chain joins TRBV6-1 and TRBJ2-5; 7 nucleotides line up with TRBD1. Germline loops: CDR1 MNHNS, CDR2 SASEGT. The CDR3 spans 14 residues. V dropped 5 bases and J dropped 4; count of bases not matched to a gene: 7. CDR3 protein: CASSTAPGGETQYF. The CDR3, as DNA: TGTGCCAGCAGTACAGCCCCAGGGGGAGAGACCCAGTACTTC.

CDR3 amino acids: CASSQDRATVETQYF. The CDR3 DNA reads TGTGCCAGCAGCCAAGACAGGGCTACTGTGGAGACCCAGTACTTC. The chain carries TRBV5-4 and TRBJ2-5; 7 nucleotides line up with TRBD1. V was clipped by 4 bases and J by 5 bases; unmatched bases: 11. Germline V gene lookup returns CDR1 SGHNT and CDR2 YYREEE (reference sequence). This CDR3 has 15 amino acids.

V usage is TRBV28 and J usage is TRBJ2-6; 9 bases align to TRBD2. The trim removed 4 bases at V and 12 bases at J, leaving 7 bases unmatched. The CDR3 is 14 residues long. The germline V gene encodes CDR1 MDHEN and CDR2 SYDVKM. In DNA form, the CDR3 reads TGTGCCAGCAGTTCCCAAGCGGGGGGTCTCGTCCTGACTTTC. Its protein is CASSSQAGGLVLTF.

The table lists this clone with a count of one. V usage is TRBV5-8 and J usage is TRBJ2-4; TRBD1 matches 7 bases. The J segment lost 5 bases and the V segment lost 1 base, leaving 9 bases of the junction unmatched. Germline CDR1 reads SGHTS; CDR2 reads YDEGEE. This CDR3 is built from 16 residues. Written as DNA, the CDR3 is TGTGCCAGCAGCTTGAATGGTCTCGACAGGGAAAACATTCAGTACTTC. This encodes CASSLNGLDRENIQYF.

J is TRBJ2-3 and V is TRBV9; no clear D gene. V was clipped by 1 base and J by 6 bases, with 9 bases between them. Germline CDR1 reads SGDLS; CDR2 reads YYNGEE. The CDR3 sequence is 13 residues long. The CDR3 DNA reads TGTGCCAGCAGCGTATCGACCGGGGATACGCAGTATTTT. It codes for CASSVSTGDTQYF.

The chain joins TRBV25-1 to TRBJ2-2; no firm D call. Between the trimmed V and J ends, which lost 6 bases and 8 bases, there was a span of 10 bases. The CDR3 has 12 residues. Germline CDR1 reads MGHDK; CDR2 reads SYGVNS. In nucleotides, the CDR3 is TGTGCCAGCAGCGGATACAGTGGGGAGCTGTTTTTT. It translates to CASSGYSGELFF.

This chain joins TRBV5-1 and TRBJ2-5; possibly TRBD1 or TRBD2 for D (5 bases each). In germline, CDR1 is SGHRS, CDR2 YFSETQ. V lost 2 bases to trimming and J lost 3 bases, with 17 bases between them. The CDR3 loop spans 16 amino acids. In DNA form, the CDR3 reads TGCGCCAGCAGCTTCCGAGGGGCACTTAATAAAGAGACCCAGTACTTC. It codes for CASSFRGALNKETQYF. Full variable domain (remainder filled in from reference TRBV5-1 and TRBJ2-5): KAGVTQTPRYLIKTRGQQVTLSCSPISGHRSVSWYQQTPGQGLQFLFEYFSETQRNKGNFPGRFSGRQFSNSRSEMNVSTLELGDSALYLCASSFRGALNKETQYFGPGTRLLVL.